These T cell receptor beta chains were read from a single sample in a study of blood T cell repertoires in COVID-19. TCRdb's copy holds only in-frame clones and misses some; the assay was immunoSEQ multiplex PCR. The sample shows approximately 240,000 clones, about 88% of them seen only once. Material: peripheral blood. The receptors shown here come from a middle-aged woman who had recovered from COVID-19. Both conserved end residues are part of each CDR3. The order of the fields is clone size, J gene, V gene, D gene, CDR3 protein, CDR3 DNA. D genes are given only for firm matches. Clone size, where shown, is once, few, many, or a class for clones that have expanded.

>.|TRBJ2-7|TRBV6-5|TRBD2
CASRGSGGASYEQYF
TGTGCCAGCAGAGGTAGCGGGGGGGCGTCTTACGAGCAGTACTTC
>.|TRBJ1-2|TRBV3-1/TRBV3-2|.
CASSQGTGWVEGYTF
TGTGCCAGCAGCCAAGGCACAGGCTGGGTAGAAGGCTACACCTTC
>.|TRBJ2-1|TRBV29-1|TRBD1
CSVGGPGQGYEQFF
TGCAGCGTTGGGGGACCGGGACAGGGGTATGAGCAGTTCTTC
>many|TRBJ2-1|TRBV27|.
CASSLGGSLRNEQFF
TGTGCCAGCAGTTTAGGAGGGTCTTTAAGGAATGAGCAGTTCTTC
>.|TRBJ1-2|TRBV9|.
CASSVMGRADYGYTF
TGTGCCAGCAGCGTAATGGGCAGGGCCGACTATGGCTACACCTTC
>.|TRBJ1-5|TRBV19|.
CASSDRNQPQHF
TGTGCCAGTAGTGACAGGAATCAGCCCCAGCATTTT
>.|TRBJ2-2|TRBV4-3|TRBD2
CASKKAGGTNTGELFF
TGCGCCAGCAAAAAAGCGGGGGGAACGAACACCGGGGAGCTGTTTTTT
>.|TRBJ1-4|TRBV12-3/TRBV12-4|TRBD1
CASSRGQPLELFF
TGTGCCAGCAGCAGGGGACAGCCGTTAGAACTGTTTTTT
>.|TRBJ1-2|TRBV7-2|TRBD1
CASSQSRQGATANYGYTF
TGTGCCAGCAGCCAAAGCCGACAGGGGGCGACCGCCAACTATGGCTACACCTTC
>.|TRBJ2-2|TRBV5-1|TRBD1
CASSLGTGDTGELFF
TGCGCCAGCAGCCTTGGGACAGGGGACACCGGGGAGCTGTTTTTT
>.|TRBJ2-3|TRBV7-2|TRBD2
CASRPTSVDTQYF
TGTGCCAGCAGGCCCACTAGCGTTGATACGCAGTATTTT
>once|TRBJ1-4|TRBV5-1|TRBD1
CASSLWGQGARATNEKLFF
TGCGCCAGCAGCTTGTGGGGACAGGGGGCGCGGGCAACTAATGAAAAACTGTTTTTT
>.|TRBJ2-6|TRBV15|.
CATSRDRRAGANVLTF
TGTGCCACCAGCAGAGATCGCCGGGCTGGGGCCAACGTCCTGACTTTC
>once|TRBJ2-7|TRBV6-5|.
CASNRGNEQYF
TGTGCCAGCAATCGAGGGAACGAGCAGTACTTC
>.|TRBJ1-6|TRBV19|.
CASSIDQGGYSPLHF
TGTGCCAGTAGTATAGATCAGGGAGGGTATTCACCCCTCCACTTT
>few|TRBJ2-7|TRBV6-6|TRBD1
CASSPPGTVYEQYF
TGTGCCAGCAGTCCCCCCGGGACAGTCTACGAGCAGTACTTC
>.|TRBJ2-7|TRBV6-2/TRBV6-3|TRBD1
CASSPDRVTSYEQYF
TGTGCCAGCAGTCCGGACAGGGTGACATCCTACGAGCAGTACTTC
>.|TRBJ2-5|TRBV3-1/TRBV3-2|TRBD1
CASSHPPGTASGTQYF
TGTGCCAGCAGCCATCCCCCCGGGACAGCCTCAGGGACCCAGTACTTC
>.|TRBJ2-7|TRBV18|TRBD1
CASSPPGQGRYEQYF
TGTGCCAGCTCACCACCGGGACAGGGGCGATACGAGCAGTACTTC
>.|TRBJ2-1|TRBV27|TRBD2
CASNPSGGPYNEQFF
TGTGCCAGCAATCCTAGCGGGGGACCCTACAATGAGCAGTTCTTC
>.|TRBJ2-5|TRBV30|.
CAWSVGGGETQYF
TGTGCCTGGAGTGTCGGAGGAGGGGAGACCCAGTACTTC
>.|TRBJ1-2|TRBV3-1/TRBV3-2|TRBD1
CASSQDSRGRGGYTF
TGTGCCAGCAGCCAAGATTCCAGGGGGCGAGGGGGCTACACCTTC
>.|TRBJ1-2|TRBV4-1|TRBD1
CASSQSGQGARGYTF
TGCGCCAGCAGCCAATCAGGACAGGGGGCGAGGGGCTACACCTTC
>.|TRBJ1-5|TRBV4-3|.
CASSQLWGGRANSNQPQHF
TGCGCCAGCAGCCAACTCTGGGGGGGGCGGGCTAATAGCAATCAGCCCCAGCATTTT
>.|TRBJ1-4|TRBV18|TRBD1
CASSPGTGGNEKLFF
TGTGCCAGCTCACCCGGGACAGGGGGCAATGAAAAACTGTTTTTT
>.|TRBJ2-5|TRBV29-1|TRBD2
CSAGGGQETQYF
TGCAGCGCTGGGGGAGGGCAAGAGACCCAGTACTTC
>.|TRBJ2-1|TRBV10-3|TRBD1
CAISGDRGLNNEQFF
TGTGCCATCAGTGGTGACAGGGGGCTGAACAATGAGCAGTTCTTC
>.|TRBJ1-2|TRBV2|TRBD1
CASSDATGYGYTF
TGTGCCAGCAGTGACGCGACAGGGTATGGCTACACCTTC